The following is a TCR beta chain sequence with its context. The antigen is unknown. This entry belongs to a study of blood T cells in healthy people across ages. For the second PCR, which ran for about 7 to 11 cycles, a sample-barcoded 5' primer and a J-beta primer mix were used. TCRdb re-called the 5' RACE reads with MiXCR, one entry per CDR3 protein. The sample lists about 1 million distinct CDR3 sequences; around 25% were seen once. Study-wide results and caveats: The recorded TCR beta diversity per million T cells decreased in a roughly linear manner with age.

These same data were also listed under a study on T cells of mothers and their children. That work adds: A few healthy Caucasian mothers and their six children were the donors. An overlap that was slightly higher, though non-significant, was seen in related mother-child pairs versus unrelated pairs.

The specimen sequenced was blood. This TCR was sampled from a girl aged 2 to 9 in good health.

The CDR3 here is CASIEEGEKLFF. The CDR3 DNA sequence: TGTGCCAGCATAGAAGAGGGTGAAAAACTGTTTTTT. The chain is built from TRBV2 and TRBJ1-4; no reliable D call. V was pared by 7 bases and J by 7 bases, with 10 bases between. CDR3 length: 12 residues. Germline assignment: CDR1 SNHLY and CDR2 FYNNEI.